The T cell receptor (beta chain) described here comes from a study of identical twins. The CDR3 covers 14 residues. V was trimmed by 5 bases and J by 10 bases, leaving 18 bases between them. Germline-derived CDR1 and CDR2 are PRHDT and FYEKMQ (reference sequence). General study points: With abundant cord blood beta clonotypes, insertions were fewer; memory repertoires showed no such pattern. Weaker excess twin sharing was seen among beta out-of-frame sequences. There was more out-of-frame TCR alpha sharing in monozygotic twins than models estimated.

This clonotype was seen ten or more times. Its target is not known. Unique molecular identifiers were present on the cDNA, which also gained a universal primer site by template switching. A single record per CDR3 protein comes from TCRdb applying MiXCR to the 5' RACE reads. The table lists 200,000 to 250,000 distinct CDR3 sequences, over 9.5% of them singletons, with 10% in the top ten. The specimen sequenced was memory T cells sorted from blood. The sequence derives from a man between 45 and 60 years old in good health. This rearrangement joins TRBV13 to TRBJ2-1, with D unclear. The CDR3 region is CASSARFFSREQFF. The DNA of the CDR3 is TGTGCCAGCAGCGCCAGATTTTTCTCACGGGAGCAGTTCTTC.